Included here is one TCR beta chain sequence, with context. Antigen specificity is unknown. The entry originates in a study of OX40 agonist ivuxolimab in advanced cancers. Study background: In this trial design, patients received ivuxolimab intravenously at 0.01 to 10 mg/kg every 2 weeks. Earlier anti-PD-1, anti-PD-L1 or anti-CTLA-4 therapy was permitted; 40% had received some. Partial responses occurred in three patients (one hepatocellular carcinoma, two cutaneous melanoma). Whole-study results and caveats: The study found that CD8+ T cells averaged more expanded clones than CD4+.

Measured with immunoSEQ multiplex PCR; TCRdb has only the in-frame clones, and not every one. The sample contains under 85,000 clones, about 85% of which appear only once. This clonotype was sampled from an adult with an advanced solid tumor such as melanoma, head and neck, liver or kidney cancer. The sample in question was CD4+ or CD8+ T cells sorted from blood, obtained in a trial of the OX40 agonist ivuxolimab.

The DNA of the CDR3 is TGTGCCAGTAGTACCACCCCAGGGAGCAATCAGCCCCAGCATTTT. This gives the protein CASSTTPGSNQPQHF. This rearrangement joins TRBV19 to TRBJ1-5; a weak D match, TRBD1 (5 bases). The germline CDR1 and CDR2 sequences are LNHDA and SQIVND (reference sequence). The length of the CDR3 is 15 residues. Between the trimmed V and J ends, which lost 4 bases and 1 base, there was a span of 11 bases.